These T cell receptor beta chains were read from a single sample in a study of T cells after yellow fever vaccination. Via MiXCR, TCRdb re-called the 5' RACE reads, giving one row per CDR3 protein. The data show hundreds of thousands of distinct CDR3 sequences, roughly 7.5% seen once. Material: PBMCs, obtained approximately 47 days after the first yellow fever vaccination. These TCRs come from a young man who received the YFV17D yellow fever vaccine. Both conserved end residues are trimmed from each CDR3. Size is omitted from some rows. Given values are once, few, many or a class for expanded clones.

clone_size j_call v_call cdr3_aa
NA TRBJ1-2 TRBV9 ASSRSPGRANYGYT
NA TRBJ2-5 TRBV6-1 ASSEIWRGPPQETQY
NA TRBJ2-7 TRBV11-2 ASSLTSDDSYEQY
NA TRBJ2-1 TRBV28 ASNPGAGGRNEQF
few TRBJ2-5 TRBV6-5 ASSYGRSGGSHQETQY
few TRBJ2-7 TRBV7-8 ASSPDGDYEQY
few TRBJ2-7 TRBV6-5 ASSYVAPQAEQY
NA TRBJ2-7 TRBV20-1 SAPPPSRGTGAHEQY
once TRBJ2-6 TRBV7-9 ASSFGGTVANVLT
few TRBJ2-1 TRBV6-2/TRBV6-3 ASSNSRERSL
few TRBJ2-2 TRBV28 ASSPDFRAGELF
NA TRBJ1-1 TRBV19 ASKNVGNTEAF
NA TRBJ1-5 TRBV12-3/TRBV12-4 ASSLGGGGPQH
many TRBJ2-7 TRBV4-3 ASSPERRSQGGYEQY
few TRBJ2-5 TRBV6-1 ASTDPPRTGGEETQY
few TRBJ2-3 TRBV11-2 ASSLDRDHTQY
few TRBJ2-1 TRBV7-8 ASSLKRRGGAPSNNEQF
few TRBJ1-6 TRBV3-1 ASSQGNRVTNSPLH
NA TRBJ2-3 TRBV19 ATMDRGADTQY
NA TRBJ2-7 TRBV9 ASSVGGQPYEQY
NA TRBJ2-2 TRBV7-9 ASSSPPGVGTGELF
few TRBJ2-5 TRBV6-2/TRBV6-3 ASSGGQQETQY
NA TRBJ2-1 TRBV7-9 ASSQEGNNEQF
NA TRBJ2-5 TRBV7-2 ASSTSPSETQY
few TRBJ2-7 TRBV7-9 ASSPEDYEQY
NA TRBJ1-2 TRBV7-9 ASSLDRGGNYGYT
few TRBJ2-3 TRBV12-3/TRBV12-4 ASSWTGTSGADTQY
few TRBJ1-2 TRBV6-2/TRBV6-3 ASNSQGMSFGYT
few TRBJ2-1 TRBV9 ASSVGQGVIYNEQF
few TRBJ1-5 TRBV21-1 ASSSGWRQPQH
NA TRBJ2-3 TRBV11-2 ASSYGTEDLTTDTQY
many TRBJ1-5 TRBV7-9 ASSLEDSNQPQH
NA TRBJ2-1 TRBV7-9 ASSLRRTASYNEQF
few TRBJ2-3 TRBV6-5 ASSYSYGGGGTDTQY
NA TRBJ1-5 TRBV29-1 SVVQSGGRNQPQH
NA TRBJ1-6 TRBV6-2/TRBV6-3 ASRTGTGGPTSPLH
many TRBJ2-2 TRBV6-5 ASDRTRNTGELF
NA TRBJ1-2 TRBV5-1 ASSLAFGTGYGYT
few TRBJ1-4 TRBV3-1 ASSQTGSEKLF
many TRBJ2-1 TRBV5-1 ASSLEPSGGEDEQF
NA TRBJ1-1 TRBV6-2/TRBV6-3 ASSPGRRENTEAF
NA TRBJ1-4 TRBV6-1 ASSPSWGNEKLF
few TRBJ1-2 TRBV4-3 ASSQDWTGRGYT
few TRBJ2-6 TRBV7-2 ASSFGTHGSGANVLT
few TRBJ1-3 TRBV4-3 ASSQYPENTIY
NA TRBJ2-3 TRBV4-1 ASSQPGTGASTDTQY
NA TRBJ1-1 TRBV14 ASSQGYVGAF
many TRBJ1-1 TRBV5-1 ASSQAGQISLNTEAF
many TRBJ1-2 TRBV4-3 ASSQDGRTGGAYGYT
NA TRBJ1-6 TRBV4-2 ASSQEEPGRGNSPLH
few TRBJ2-5 TRBV4-1 ASSQAGDIQETQY
many TRBJ2-7 TRBV7-2 ASSLDAGTGSYEQY
NA TRBJ2-7 TRBV6-2/TRBV6-3 ASSSPGMSEQY
NA TRBJ2-1 TRBV5-1 ASSSGGKPGSYNEQF
NA TRBJ2-5 TRBV19 ATQRHFQETQY
many TRBJ2-5 TRBV28 ASSLGGRVQETQY
NA TRBJ2-1 TRBV28 ASSLAPTQF
NA TRBJ2-5 TRBV20-1 CARDEAILGVGSETQY
few TRBJ2-3 TRBV7-6 ASSPRSDTQY
NA TRBJ1-2 TRBV9 ASSVDSASPLGYT